This is a list of T cell receptor beta chains from one sample in a study of Ad26.COV2.S vaccination and SARS-CoV-2 variants. Assay used: immunoSEQ multiplex PCR; TCRdb lists only in-frame clones, some missing. The sample carries 300,000 to 400,000 clones, roughly 84% recorded once. The starting material was peripheral blood, obtained in a trial of Ad26.COV2.S vaccine versus placebo. Every receptor here comes from a person aged 18-65 years who received the Ad26.COV2.S COVID-19 vaccine or a placebo. Both conserved end residues are part of each CDR3. D genes are given only for firm matches. Clone size is shown for a subset of rows, as once, few, many or a class of expanded clone.

CDR3 protein	CDR3 DNA	D gene	V gene	J gene	clone size
CASNRGSGGYTF	TGTGCCAGCAACCGGGGGAGTGGTGGCTACACCTTC	.	TRBV12-3/TRBV12-4	TRBJ1-2	.
CASSLAGSNQPQHF	TGTGCCAGCAGCTTAGCAGGGAGCAATCAGCCCCAGCATTTT	.	TRBV11-2	TRBJ1-5	.
CASSLGTGGYSPLHF	TGTGCCAGCAGCTTGGGGACAGGGGGATATTCACCCCTCCACTTT	TRBD1	TRBV5-5	TRBJ1-6	once
CATSDPLRDRAPGTQYF	TGTGCCACCAGTGACCCTCTCCGGGACAGGGCGCCAGGTACGCAGTATTTT	TRBD1	TRBV24-1	TRBJ2-3	.
CASSVENNEQFF	TGTGCCAGCAGCGTGGAGAACAATGAGCAGTTCTTC	.	TRBV5-4	TRBJ2-1	.
CANKQGGQVGTQYF	TGTGCCAACAAGCAGGGGGGCCAAGTAGGGACCCAGTACTTC	.	TRBV2	TRBJ2-5	.
CASSPRQLQETQYF	TGCGCCAGCAGCCCTAGACAGTTACAAGAGACCCAGTACTTC	.	TRBV4-1	TRBJ2-5	.
CASSLDSWADNRETQYF	TGTGCCAGCAGCTTAGATAGCTGGGCGGACAACCGGGAGACCCAGTACTTC	.	TRBV11-2	TRBJ2-5	once
CASSRKTGTLQETQYF	TGTGCCAGCAGCAGAAAGACAGGAACACTACAAGAGACCCAGTACTTC	.	TRBV5-6	TRBJ2-5	.
CASIEGLARYEQYF	TGTGCCAGCATCGAGGGACTAGCCCGCTACGAGCAGTACTTC	TRBD2	TRBV6-5	TRBJ2-7	.
CASSREGDEQYF	TGTGCCAGCTCACGTGAGGGGGACGAGCAGTACTTC	.	TRBV18	TRBJ2-7	once
CASSQANRNTEAFF	TGCGCCAGCAGCCAAGCTAACAGGAATACTGAAGCTTTCTTT	.	TRBV4-1	TRBJ1-1	.
CASGTGYYSNQPQHF	TGTGCCAGCGGGACAGGCTACTATAGCAATCAGCCCCAGCATTTT	TRBD1	TRBV2	TRBJ1-5	.
CAYRDTEAFF	TGTGCCTACCGGGACACTGAAGCTTTCTTT	.	TRBV30	TRBJ1-1	.
CASSQRGVQPQHF	TGTGCCAGCAGCCAGCGGGGGGTTCAGCCCCAGCATTTT	.	TRBV6-5	TRBJ1-5	.
CASSLTSGGHNEQFF	TGTGCCAGCAGTCTGACTAGCGGGGGGCACAATGAGCAGTTCTTC	TRBD2	TRBV27	TRBJ2-1	.
CASSLATGGGEKLFF	TGTGCCAGCAGCTTGGCCACAGGGGGCGGTGAAAAACTGTTTTTT	TRBD1	TRBV5-4	TRBJ1-4	.
CASNQGVLNTGELFF	TGTGCCAGCAACCAGGGGGTCCTGAACACCGGGGAGCTGTTTTTT	TRBD1	TRBV11-2	TRBJ2-2	once
CASSSLIAGGPETQYF	TGTGCCAGCAGCTCACTTATAGCGGGGGGGCCAGAGACCCAGTACTTC	TRBD2	TRBV7-9	TRBJ2-5	.
CASSPSWDEQFF	TGTGCCAGCAGCCCATCCTGGGATGAGCAGTTCTTC	.	TRBV5-4	TRBJ2-1	.
CASSLGLARGTGELFF	TGTGCCAGCAGCTTAGGACTAGCCAGGGGGACCGGGGAGCTGTTTTTT	.	TRBV7-3	TRBJ2-2	once
CASSRTANTEAFF	TGTGCCAGTTCCCGGACAGCAAACACTGAAGCTTTCTTT	.	TRBV19	TRBJ1-1	.
CASSPAGHGTGGMNTEAFF	TGTGCCAGCTCACCAGCGGGGCACGGGACAGGGGGCATGAACACTGAAGCTTTCTTT	TRBD1	TRBV18	TRBJ1-1	.
CASNPSINTEAFF	TGTGCCAGTAACCCATCAATAAACACTGAAGCTTTCTTT	.	TRBV19	TRBJ1-1	few
CASSPHRTGDGYTF	TGCGCCAGCAGCCCCCACCGGACAGGGGATGGCTACACCTTC	TRBD1	TRBV4-3	TRBJ1-2	.
CASTLEGDDYGYTF	TGTGCCAGCACCCTGGAGGGCGACGACTATGGCTACACCTTC	.	TRBV5-6	TRBJ1-2	.
CASSSSDRMNTEAFF	TGTGCCAGCAGTTCATCGGACAGGATGAACACTGAAGCTTTCTTT	TRBD1	TRBV7-6	TRBJ1-1	.
CASSSNVGNSPLHF	TGTGCCAGCAGCTCGAATGTGGGCAATTCACCCCTCCACTTT	.	TRBV11-2	TRBJ1-6	.
CASSESYTTGGRKLFF	TGTGCCAGCAGTGAAAGCTATACGACAGGGGGCAGGAAACTGTTTTTT	TRBD1	TRBV6-1	TRBJ1-4	.
CASKETGVYGYTF	TGTGCCAGCAAAGAGACAGGCGTCTATGGCTACACCTTC	.	TRBV6-5	TRBJ1-2	.
CASSGQGAYGYTF	TGTGCCAGCAGCGGGCAGGGGGCTTATGGCTACACCTTC	TRBD1	TRBV12-3/TRBV12-4	TRBJ1-2	.
CASSSQGSYGYTF	TGTGCCAGCAGTTCTCAGGGGTCCTATGGCTACACCTTC	.	TRBV12-3/TRBV12-4	TRBJ1-2	.
CASRWKESSYNEQFF	TGTGCCAGCAGATGGAAGGAGAGCTCCTACAATGAGCAGTTCTTC	.	TRBV7-8	TRBJ2-1	.
CASSQGVREGTEAFF	TGCGCCAGCAGCCAAGGGGTCAGGGAGGGCACTGAAGCTTTCTTT	.	TRBV4-3	TRBJ1-1	.
CASSHSGTDSNQPQHF	TGCGCCAGCAGCCACTCCGGGACAGACAGCAATCAGCCCCAGCATTTT	TRBD1	TRBV4-1	TRBJ1-5	few
CSVARGPEQYF	TGCAGCGTAGCCAGGGGTCCCGAGCAGTACTTC	.	TRBV29-1	TRBJ2-7	.
CASSLDPGTELYEQYF	TGTGCCAGCAGCTTAGACCCCGGGACGGAACTCTACGAGCAGTACTTC	.	TRBV7-8	TRBJ2-7	once
CASSIGLVNTEAFF	TGTGCCAGTAGTATTGGGTTGGTGAACACTGAAGCTTTCTTT	.	TRBV19	TRBJ1-1	.
CASSLEEGGISGANVLTF	TGCGCCAGCAGCTTGGAGGAGGGGGGAATCTCTGGGGCCAACGTCCTGACTTTC	.	TRBV5-1	TRBJ2-6	.
CSVQGTGNQPQHF	TGCAGCGTACAGGGAACGGGCAATCAGCCCCAGCATTTT	.	TRBV29-1	TRBJ1-5	.
CASSEGEGRNSPLHF	TGTGCCAGCAGTGAAGGTGAGGGAAGGAACTCACCCCTCCACTTT	.	TRBV2	TRBJ1-6	.